Listed below are T cell receptor beta chains from one sample, sequenced in a study of cytomegalovirus exposure and HLA in healthy donors. Clones were read by immunoSEQ multiplex PCR, and TCRdb kept only the in-frame ones, dropping some. This sample has about 220,000 clones, with around 80% found just once. Input material: PBMCs. These receptors were obtained from a man aged 35-49 years in good health and CMV-seropositive. Both conserved end residues are part of each CDR3. D genes are given only for firm matches. Some rows mark clone size as missing; the rest say once, few, many or name a class of expanded clone.

abundance,v_gene,j_gene,len,d_gene,CDR3aa,CDR3nt
NA,TRBV6-5,TRBJ1-1,16,TRBD1,CASSYSRTGTNTEAFF,TGTGCCAGCAGTTACTCCAGGACAGGGACGAACACTGAAGCTTTCTTT
few,TRBV6-6,TRBJ2-3,14,NA,CASSYSAGPDTQYF,TGTGCCAGCAGTTACTCTGCGGGGCCAGATACGCAGTATTTT
few,TRBV6-5,TRBJ1-1,15,NA,CASSYSQRGGTEAFF,TGTGCCAGCAGTTACTCCCAACGGGGGGGGACTGAAGCTTTCTTT
NA,TRBV19,TRBJ2-7,14,TRBD1,CASSIEGASYEQYF,TGTGCCAGTAGTATTGAGGGGGCCTCCTACGAGCAGTACTTC
NA,TRBV27,TRBJ1-2,13,NA,CASSLGEYYGYTF,TGTGCCAGCAGTTTGGGAGAATACTATGGCTACACCTTC
NA,TRBV25-1,TRBJ2-7,16,NA,CASSEGGAATSYEQYF,TGTGCCAGCAGTGAGGGTGGGGCAGCGACCTCCTACGAGCAGTACTTC
NA,TRBV5-1,TRBJ2-3,15,NA,CASSLDRTRTDTQYF,TGCGCCAGCAGCTTGGACAGGACAAGGACAGATACGCAGTATTTT
NA,TRBV2,TRBJ2-2,16,NA,CASSEKSGWSVGELFF,TGTGCCAGCAGTGAAAAGTCAGGGTGGTCGGTCGGGGAGCTGTTTTTT
NA,TRBV29-1,TRBJ1-4,13,NA,CSVVSIVNEKLFF,TGCAGCGTTGTTAGTATAGTAAATGAAAAACTGTTTTTT
NA,TRBV6-5,TRBJ1-2,13,TRBD1,CASSPTGGFSYTF,TGTGCCAGCAGTCCTACAGGGGGCTTTAGCTACACCTTC
NA,TRBV7-9,TRBJ2-4,15,TRBD1,CASSLAGGQGGIQYF,TGTGCCAGCAGCTTAGCAGGGGGACAGGGGGGCATTCAGTACTTC
NA,TRBV4-1,TRBJ2-1,15,TRBD1,CASSQGTGTYNEQFF,TGCGCCAGCAGCCAAGGGACAGGGACTTACAATGAGCAGTTCTTC
NA,TRBV5-1,TRBJ2-1,16,TRBD2,CASSYGLGGSSNEQFF,TGCGCCAGCAGCTACGGACTAGGCGGGAGCTCCAATGAGCAGTTCTTC
NA,TRBV5-1,TRBJ1-4,15,TRBD1,CASSQPGTANEKLFF,TGCGCCAGCAGCCAACCCGGGACAGCTAATGAAAAACTGTTTTTT
few,TRBV19,TRBJ2-6,15,NA,CASSIEGAGVNVLTF,TGTGCCAGTAGTATCGAAGGGGCTGGGGTCAACGTCCTGACTTTC
NA,TRBV7-9,TRBJ2-1,16,TRBD2,CASSRHTSGRVDEQFF,TGTGCCAGCAGCCGCCACACTAGCGGGAGGGTGGATGAGCAGTTCTTC
NA,TRBV27,TRBJ2-7,11,NA,CASTRGYEQYF,TGTGCCAGCACCCGAGGCTACGAGCAGTACTTC
few,TRBV27,TRBJ1-5,15,TRBD1,CASSWDSFTNQPQHF,TGTGCCAGCAGTTGGGACAGCTTTACCAATCAGCCCCAGCATTTT
NA,TRBV30,TRBJ2-2,14,TRBD1,CAWETGINTGELFF,TGTGCCTGGGAGACAGGGATAAACACCGGGGAGCTGTTTTTT